The present T cell receptor (beta chain) was sequenced within a study of cytomegalovirus exposure and HLA in healthy donors. Each of the donors was a healthy bone marrow donor. The study ran its PCR with 60 Vbeta and 13 Jbeta primers. Here immunoSEQ multiplex PCR was the method, and the copy in TCRdb shows in-frame clones only, minus some. The sample gives some 150,000 clones, about three fifths of which show up once; roughly 3.1% is in the top ten. CDR3 length equals 14 residues. Germline CDR1 is SGHAT and CDR2 is FQNNGV. Deletions cut 4 bases from V and 8 bases from J, with 17 bases between. This chain uses TRBV11-2 with TRBJ1-2; possible D gene TRBD1, 6 bases. The TCR originated in a woman in her 30s in good health and CMV-seropositive. Sample: PBMCs. CDR3 amino acids: CASSSQGYLGGYTF. CDR3 sequence (DNA): TGTGCCAGCAGCTCACAGGGTTATCTAGGAGGCTACACCTTC.